This T cell receptor (beta chain) was identified in a study of graft-versus-host responses after intestinal transplantation. Notes on this clone: Its antigen is as yet unknown.

Trimming took 0 bases from V and 0 from J; bases not matched to a gene: 10. In germline, CDR1 is SGDLS, CDR2 YYNGEE. This CDR3 is built from 20 residues. Using immunoSEQ multiplex PCR, the repertoire was profiled, and TCRdb retains in-frame clones only, with some absent. The table shows about 78,000 clones, with around 87% occurring only once. The source of this sequence is a human donor who was the organ donor for an intestinal transplant. The chain is built from TRBV9 and TRBJ2-1; 12 bases agree with TRBD2. The sequenced sample was unstimulated CD8+ T cells sorted from spleen or lymph node cells, obtained before transplant. The CDR3 nucleotides are TGTGCCAGCAGCGTAGATCCTAGCGGGGGGGTCCTAAGCTCCTACAATGAGCAGTTCTTC. As protein: CASSVDPSGGVLSSYNEQFF.